The sequence of this TCR beta chain was determined in a study of cytomegalovirus exposure and HLA in healthy donors. Study information: A previous analysis identified around 120 million unique TCR beta sequences derived from 180 million or so T cells.

The length of the CDR3 is 15 residues. Trimming cost V 2 bases and J 7 bases, with 16 bases left between them. Germline CDR1 is SGHNT and CDR2 is YYREEE (reference sequence). Remarks on this clone: Its matching antigen is unknown.

Study-wide results and limits: Most TCR beta V segments were productive about 87% or about 30% of the time in an earlier analysis.

With 60 Vbeta and 13 Jbeta primers, the PCR was carried out. The table came from immunoSEQ multiplex PCR; TCRdb's copy has only in-frame clones and leaves some out. The sample has around 100,000 clones, roughly 79% seen once. The TCR was taken from a man between 45 and 60 years old in good health and CMV-seropositive. The V gene is TRBV5-4, the J gene TRBJ2-1; D might be TRBD1 (6 bases). The sequencing input was PBMCs. The CDR3 reads CASSFSDRRRNEQFF. As DNA, the CDR3 is TGTGCCAGCAGCTTCTCAGACAGGAGGAGGAATGAGCAGTTCTTC.